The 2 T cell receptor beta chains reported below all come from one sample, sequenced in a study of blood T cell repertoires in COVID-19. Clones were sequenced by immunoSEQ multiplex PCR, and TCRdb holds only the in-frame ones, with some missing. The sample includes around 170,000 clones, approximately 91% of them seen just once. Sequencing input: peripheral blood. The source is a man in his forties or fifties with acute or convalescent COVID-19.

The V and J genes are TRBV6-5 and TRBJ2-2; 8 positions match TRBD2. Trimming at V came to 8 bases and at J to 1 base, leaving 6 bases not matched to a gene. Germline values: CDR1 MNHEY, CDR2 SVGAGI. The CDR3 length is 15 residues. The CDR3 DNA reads TGTGCCAGCGGCCGACTAGCGCTGAACACCGGGGAGCTGTTTTTT. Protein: CASGRLALNTGELFF.

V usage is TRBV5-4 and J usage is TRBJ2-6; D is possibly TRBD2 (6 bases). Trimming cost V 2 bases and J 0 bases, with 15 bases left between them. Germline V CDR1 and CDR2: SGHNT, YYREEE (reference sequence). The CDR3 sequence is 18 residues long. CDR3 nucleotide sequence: TGTGCCAGCAGCTTATCGACTAGGCCGTACTCTGGGGCCAACGTCCTGACTTTC. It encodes CASSLSTRPYSGANVLTF.